The 30 T cell receptor beta chains presented below share a single source sample, sequenced in a study of beta chain features in type 1 diabetes. The sequenced template was cDNA made from the entire isolated RNA. Only in-frame clones appear in the TCRdb table, and some are missing; sequencing was by immunoSEQ multiplex PCR. The table shows some 150,000 clones, with about 7% occurring only once. The specimen was central memory CD4+ T cells from blood. Every receptor here comes from a woman in her 30s in good health.

The chain links TRBV5-1 to TRBJ1-2, with D perhaps matching TRBD1 (6 bases). This CDR3 contains 15 residues. V shed 0 bases and J shed 3 bases, with 12 bases lying between them. The V gene's germline CDR1 is SGHRS and CDR2 YFSETQ. The CDR3 here is CASSLALQGYYGYTF. As DNA, the CDR3 is TGCGCCAGCAGCTTGGCCTTGCAGGGGTACTATGGCTACACCTTC.

The chain uses TRBV28 and TRBJ2-3, with 13 positions matching TRBD2. The germline V gene has CDR1 MDHEN and CDR2 SYDVKM. The CDR3 spans 16 residues. Trimming took 5 bases from V and 6 from J; bases not matched to a gene: 8. This CDR3 reads CASSLGLAGVRDTQYF. CDR3 nucleotides: TGTGCCAGCAGTCTAGGACTAGCGGGGGTACGGGATACGCAGTATTTT.

The chain couples TRBV11-3 to TRBJ2-5; TRBD1 aligns across 10 bases. Germline CDR1 is SGHNT and CDR2 is YENEEA. V trimming: 5 bases; J trimming: 5 bases; junction bases outside the gene matches: 8. This CDR3 has 15 residues. The DNA of the CDR3 is TGTGCCAGCAGCCGAGACAGGGGGCAGAGGGAGACCCAGTACTTC. As protein: CASSRDRGQRETQYF.

This sequence joins TRBV7-2 and TRBJ2-7; 8 nucleotides line up with TRBD2. There are 15 residues in the CDR3. The germline CDR1 and CDR2 sequences are SGHTA and FQGNSA. V was pared by 1 base and J by 3 bases, with 5 bases of the junction left unmatched. The CDR3 loop reads CASSLGEGLVYEQYF. DNA of the CDR3: TGTGCCAGCAGCTTAGGGGAGGGACTAGTCTACGAGCAGTACTTC.

A note on this clone: One junction end does not reproduce the germline sequence, and a read error may be involved. The genes are TRBV5-4 and TRBJ2-7; the D gene is possibly TRBD1 (6 bases). The germline V gene has CDR1 SGHNT and CDR2 YYREEE (reference sequence). This CDR3 has 14 amino acids. The CDR3, as DNA: TGTGCCAGCACCCTCAGGGGTTTCTCCGACGAGCAGTACTTC. This translates into CASTLRGFSDEQYF.

There are many counts of this clone. Other DNA sequences from this sample encode an identical CDR3 as well. The rearrangement uses TRBV6-1 and TRBJ2-7; D remains ambiguous. CDR3 length equals 12 residues. Germline V gene sequence: CDR1 MNHNS, CDR2 SASEGT. V was cut by 2 bases and J by 4 bases, with 6 bases left in between. The CDR3, as DNA: TGTGCCAGCAGTGAAATGAGATACGAGCAGTACTTC. Translating gives CASSEMRYEQYF.

In nucleotides, the CDR3 is TGTGCCTGGAACAAAGACCAGGTCGGAGGGGAGCAGTTCTTC. Its translation is CAWNKDQVGGEQFF. The chain joins TRBV30 to TRBJ2-1, with D perhaps TRBD2 (6 bases). V lost 4 bases, J lost 10 bases, and 20 bases lay in between. From germline, CDR1 is GTSNPN and CDR2 SVGIG (reference sequence). The CDR3 sequence is 14 residues long.

V usage is TRBV7-2 and J usage is TRBJ2-5; a possible D gene is TRBD1 (6 bases). Trimming pared 1 base from V and 3 bases from J, leaving 24 bases between. CDR3 size: 19 residues. Germline loops: CDR1 SGHTA, CDR2 FQGNSA. CDR3 residues: CASSLGARGSGSGEETQYF. The CDR3 DNA is TGTGCCAGCAGCTTAGGAGCCAGGGGCAGCGGAAGTGGGGAAGAGACCCAGTACTTC.

The table lists this clone with a few counts. The chain employs TRBV28 and TRBJ2-1; no clear D gene. Germline lookup yields CDR1 MDHEN and CDR2 SYDVKM. The CDR3 extends over 11 amino acids. V was cut by 5 bases and J by 11 bases, with 10 bases left in between. The CDR3 region has the DNA TGTGCCAGCAGTCCTACTAAAAAGCAGTTCTTC. Its protein product is CASSPTKKQFF.

This clone showed up just a few times. The V call is TRBV6-1, the J call TRBJ2-3, with 11 bases identical to TRBD2. Germline V lookup: CDR1 MNHNS, CDR2 SASEGT. The CDR3 spans 15 residues. V shed 6 bases, J shed 6 bases, and the junction held 8 bases outside the gene matches. CDR3 DNA sequence: TGTGCCAGCAGACAACTAGCGGGAGTATCGGATACGCAGTATTTT. The encoded protein is CASRQLAGVSDTQYF.

The genes are TRBV15 and TRBJ2-7, with 8 bases fitting TRBD1. V shed 4 bases, J shed 5 bases, and the junction held 7 bases outside the gene matches. The CDR3 length is 14 residues. CDR1 is LNHNV and CDR2 is YYDKDF in the germline V gene (reference sequence). The CDR3 bases are TGTGCCACCAGCATTCTGGACAGGGTTCACGAGCAGTACTTC. It translates to CATSILDRVHEQYF.

The sample holds many counts of this clone. The chain recombines TRBV7-8 with TRBJ2-6; D might be TRBD2 (5 bases). Trimming removed 5 bases at V and 4 bases at J, with 18 bases between. CDR1 SGHVS and CDR2 FQNEAQ come from the germline V gene. CDR3 length: 17 residues. The CDR3 nucleotides are TGTGCCAGCAGCCTTCCCATGAGGGCGCGGGGGGCCAACGTCCTGACTTTC. Translating gives CASSLPMRARGANVLTF.

As for this clone: No DNA is shown, since the ends of the CDR3 on it are uncertain; the CDR3 is the one TCRdb lists. The CDR3 here is CASSFAQGAGIGF. This rearrangement joins TRBV28 to TRBJ1-2. Germline CDR1 MDHEN, CDR2 SYDVKM. The CDR3 is 13 amino acids in total, end residues counted.

This chain uses TRBV7-8 with TRBJ1-1; D is uncertain. CDR3 length: 13 amino acids. Deletions cut 6 bases from V and 1 base from J, with 9 bases between. Germline V gene data show CDR1 as SGHVS and CDR2 as FQNEAQ. This CDR3 is CASRLTGNTEAFF. For the CDR3, the DNA is TGTGCCAGCAGGTTGACGGGGAACACTGAAGCTTTCTTT.

The table lists this clone with many counts. The chain links TRBV29-1 to TRBJ2-1, with 8 bases matching TRBD2. CDR1 is SQVTM and CDR2 is ANQGSEA in the germline V gene. This CDR3 region has 14 residues. V gave up 6 bases and J gave up 0 bases; unmatched junction bases: 4. The CDR3 loop reads CSVSGGSSYNEQFF. The CDR3 nucleotides are TGCAGCGTGTCGGGGGGGAGCTCCTACAATGAGCAGTTCTTC.

This clone has more than one count but fewer than ten. V usage is TRBV10-3 and J usage is TRBJ1-1; D possibly corresponds to TRBD1 (6 bases). The CDR3 is made up of 12 amino acids. Germline lookup yields CDR1 ENHRY and CDR2 SYGVKD. V was pared by 6 bases and J by 10 bases, with 15 bases between. CDR3 DNA sequence: TGTGCCATCAGCCGGGACACTGGAAGAGCTTTCTTT. This encodes CAISRDTGRAFF.

This chain links TRBV4-2 with TRBJ2-7; 7 positions match TRBD2. Looked up from germline, CDR1 is LGHNA and CDR2 is YNFKEQ. V lost 7 bases to trimming and J lost 7 bases; unmatched junction nucleotides: 13. The length of the CDR3 is 14 residues. As DNA, the CDR3 is TGTGCCAGCACCTGGGGCGGGGGATTGGATGAGCAGTACTTC. Translating it yields CASTWGGGLDEQYF.

Ten or more counts support this clone. The rearrangement uses TRBV6-6 and TRBJ2-7; 7 nucleotides align to TRBD1. The V and J ends lost 4 bases and 5 bases, in that order; junction bases with no gene match: 11. CDR3 size: 15 residues. Per the germline V gene, CDR1 is MNHNY and CDR2 is SVGAGI (reference sequence). The CDR3 here is CASSLGQIGPHEQYF. The CDR3 nucleotides read TGTGCCAGCAGTTTGGGACAGATTGGGCCCCACGAGCAGTACTTC.

This clone was recorded a few times. This CDR3 is CASSFSSYNEQFF. The CDR3 DNA is TGTGCCAGCAGCTTCTCTTCGTACAATGAGCAGTTCTTC. This chain joins TRBV7-2 and TRBJ2-1; D ambiguous. V was shortened by 3 bases and J by 4 bases, with 7 bases between the two germline ends. The CDR3 runs to 13 residues. Germline CDR1 reads SGHTA; CDR2 reads FQGNSA.

This clone showed up just a few times. V gene TRBV4-1 combines with J gene TRBJ2-1; TRBD1 matches at 7 bases. The CDR3 spans 15 residues. The V gene end was trimmed by 7 bases and the J gene end by 7 bases; junction bases not matched to a gene: 13. The V gene's germline CDR1 is MGHRA and CDR2 YSYEKL. CDR3 residues: CASNSIQGLGNEQFF. CDR3 coding DNA: TGCGCCAGCAACTCAATACAGGGGTTGGGGAATGAGCAGTTCTTC.

This clone was seen many times. This chain uses TRBV4-2 with TRBJ2-7; possible D gene TRBD2, 6 bases. The CDR3 covers 15 residues. Per germline, CDR1 LGHNA and CDR2 YNFKEQ. Trimming removed 3 bases from V and 7 bases from J, with 19 bases in between. The CDR3 spells CASSQAEVLGGEQYF. Here the CDR3 DNA reads TGTGCCAGCAGCCAGGCGGAAGTATTGGGAGGTGAGCAGTACTTC.

This clone has a handful of counts. The chain recombines TRBV7-9 with TRBJ2-7, with 7 bases aligning to TRBD2. The CDR3 sequence is 15 residues long. The ends lost 1 base at V and 7 bases at J; junction bases unmatched: 10. Per the germline V gene, CDR1 is SEHNR and CDR2 is FQNEAQ (reference sequence). The CDR3 protein is CASSLGGLGGGEQYF. CDR3 DNA sequence: TGTGCCAGCAGCTTAGGGGGACTGGGGGGAGGGGAGCAGTACTTC.

This clone has just a few counts. This chain connects TRBV5-6 to TRBJ2-5, with D perhaps matching TRBD1 (6 bases). Matching the DNA end better, TRBJ2-7 makes the J call doubtful. Germline V gives CDR1 SGHDT, CDR2 YYEEEE. CDR3 size: 14 residues. CDR3 protein: CASSLVTGSYEQYF. For the CDR3, the DNA is TGTGCCAGCAGCTTGGTGACAGGCTCCTACGAGCAGTACTTC.

Ten or more counts support this clone. V is TRBV7-9 and J is TRBJ2-5, with TRBD1 identical over 7 bases. V lost 3 bases and J lost 6; bases outside the gene matches: 10. This CDR3 region has 15 residues. Germline V gene lookup returns CDR1 SEHNR and CDR2 FQNEAQ (reference sequence). CDR3 bases: TGTGCCAGCAGCTTTTTACAGGGGCAGGGACAGACCCAGTACTTC. Translating gives CASSFLQGQGQTQYF.

The table lists this clone with a few counts. The chain joins TRBV23-1 to TRBJ2-3; TRBD2 aligns across 10 bases. TRBV23-1 is given ORF status, its function remaining uncertain. The CDR3 runs to 15 residues. V shed 9 bases and J 4 bases; nucleotides not matched to a gene: 10. CDR3 protein: CARRTLAGDPDTQYF. The CDR3 DNA is TGCGCCAGGCGTACCCTAGCGGGGGACCCAGATACGCAGTATTTT.

V gene TRBV4-3 combines with J gene TRBJ2-2, with D tentatively TRBD1 (5 bases). The V gene's germline CDR1 is LGHNA and CDR2 YSLEER. The CDR3 loop spans 18 amino acids. The ends were cut back, 0 bases at V and 4 bases at J, with 18 bases in the middle. The CDR3 reads CASSQEVAAGSPTGELFF. CDR3 coding DNA: TGCGCCAGCAGCCAAGAGGTAGCTGCAGGGTCCCCCACCGGGGAGCTGTTTTTT.

This clone was seen ten or more times. The chain couples TRBV7-2 to TRBJ2-1; TRBD2 agrees at 11 bases. V was clipped by 3 bases and J by 7 bases; unmatched bases: 8. CDR1 is SGHTA, CDR2 FQGNSA, per germline. The CDR3 length is 16 residues. The CDR3 DNA is TGTGCCAGCAGCTTGGTTAGCGGGAGGGCCTCAAATGAGCAGTTCTTC. Its translation: CASSLVSGRASNEQFF.

Ten or more counts support this clone. The chain is built from TRBV4-2 and TRBJ2-3; 9 bases match TRBD2. The CDR3 is made up of 19 amino acids. The germline gives CDR1 LGHNA, CDR2 YNFKEQ. V trimming: 1 base; J trimming: 0 bases; junction bases outside the gene matches: 11. CDR3 sequence: CASSQGELAGRLSTDTQYF. Here the CDR3 DNA reads TGTGCCAGCAGCCAAGGGGAGCTAGCGGGGAGACTTAGCACAGATACGCAGTATTTT.

A few counts support this clone. The chain has TRBV18 and TRBJ2-4; tentative D call: TRBD1 (6 bases). Trimming took 5 bases from V and 8 from J, leaving 13 bases between them. The germline CDR1 and CDR2 sequences are KGHSH and LQKENI. This CDR3 contains 13 residues. In DNA form, the CDR3 reads TGTGCCAGCTCATCTAACAGGGACGACATTCAGTACTTC. Translation: CASSSNRDDIQYF.

This clone was observed a few times. This sequence joins TRBV6-1 and TRBJ1-1; D remains unclear. V shed 2 bases and J shed 8 bases, with 9 bases lying between them. The germline V gene has CDR1 MNHNS and CDR2 SASEGT. The CDR3 contains 12 residues. For the CDR3, the DNA is TGTGCCAGCAGTGAAACGGGTCGGGAAGCTTTCTTT. Its translation is CASSETGREAFF.